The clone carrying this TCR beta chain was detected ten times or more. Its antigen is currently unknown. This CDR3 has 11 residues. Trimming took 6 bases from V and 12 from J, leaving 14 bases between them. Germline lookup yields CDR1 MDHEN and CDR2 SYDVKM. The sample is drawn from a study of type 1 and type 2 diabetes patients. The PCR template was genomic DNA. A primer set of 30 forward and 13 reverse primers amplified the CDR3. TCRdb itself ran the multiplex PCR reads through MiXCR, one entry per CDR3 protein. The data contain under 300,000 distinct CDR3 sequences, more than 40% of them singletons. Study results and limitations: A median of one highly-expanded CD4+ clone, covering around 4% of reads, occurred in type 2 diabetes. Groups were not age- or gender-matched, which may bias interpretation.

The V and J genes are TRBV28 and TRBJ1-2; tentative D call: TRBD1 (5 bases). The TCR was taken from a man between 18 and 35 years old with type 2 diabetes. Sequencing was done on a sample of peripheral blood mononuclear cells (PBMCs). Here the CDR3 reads CASSPPPGNTF. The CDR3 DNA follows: TGTGCCAGCAGCCCCCCTCCAGGGAACACCTTC.